These 23 T cell receptor beta chains were sequenced from one sample in a study of blood T cell repertoires in COVID-19. Only in-frame clones appear in the TCRdb table, and some are missing; sequencing was by immunoSEQ multiplex PCR. Of 180,000 or so clones in the sample, around 82% were seen once. Sequences were obtained from peripheral blood. The receptors derive from a man in his sixties who had recovered from COVID-19.

This clone was seen a single time. The chain is built from TRBV5-6 and TRBJ2-1; 9 bases align to TRBD1. V was clipped by 0 bases and J by 4 bases; unmatched bases: 2. CDR1 SGHDT and CDR2 YYEEEE come from the germline V gene. The CDR3 loop spans 15 amino acids. In nucleotides, the CDR3 is TGTGCCAGCAGCTTGGGACAGGGGGGTTACAATGAGCAGTTCTTC. It encodes CASSLGQGGYNEQFF.

The V call is TRBV7-2, the J call TRBJ2-1, with D perhaps TRBD2 (7 bases). Trimming left V 5 bases short and J 4 bases short, with 18 bases between. The CDR3 has 16 amino acids. Germline V gives CDR1 SGHTA, CDR2 FQGNSA. CDR3 sequence: CASSLMGGRVYNEQFF. Written as DNA, the CDR3 is TGTGCCAGCAGCCTTATGGGGGGGCGAGTATACAATGAGCAGTTCTTC.

The chain recombines TRBV19 with TRBJ2-4; 9 positions agree with TRBD1. V dropped 0 bases and J dropped 8; count of bases not matched to a gene: 5. This CDR3 comprises 15 residues. Germline V gives CDR1 LNHDA, CDR2 SQIVND (reference sequence). The CDR3 region is CASSIDLRTGDIQYF. The CDR3 nucleotides read TGTGCCAGTAGTATAGATCTGAGGACAGGGGACATTCAGTACTTC.

There are many counts of this clone. The V and J genes are TRBV18 and TRBJ2-7, with TRBD1 matching over 8 bases. This CDR3 spans 16 amino acids. CDR1 KGHSH and CDR2 LQKENI come from the germline V gene. V trimming: 5 bases; J trimming: 2 bases; junction bases outside the gene matches: 11. CDR3 sequence: CASSFYEQGVTYEQYF. CDR3 coding DNA: TGTGCCAGCTCATTCTACGAACAGGGGGTAACCTACGAGCAGTACTTC.

V gene TRBV7-9 combines with J gene TRBJ1-1; D uncertain. Germline lookup yields CDR1 SEHNR and CDR2 FQNEAQ (reference sequence). The CDR3 consists of 13 residues. V lost 2 bases, J lost 4 bases, and 8 bases lay in between. In nucleotides, the CDR3 is TGTGCCAGCAGCTTAAACGAGGGCACTGAAGCTTTCTTT. Translation gives CASSLNEGTEAFF.

J is TRBJ1-4 and V is TRBV6-1, with no clear D. V lost 2 bases and J 7 bases, leaving 11 bases between the germline ends. The V gene's germline CDR1 is MNHNS and CDR2 SASEGT. The CDR3 totals 14 residues. Here the CDR3 reads CASSERRGSEKLFF. CDR3 nucleotide sequence: TGTGCCAGCAGTGAACGGCGAGGGTCTGAAAAACTGTTTTTT.

In its sample, this clone was seen a few times. CDR3 bases: TGCGCCAGCAGCTCCCTCGCACATGCCGGGGAGCTGTTTTTT. Translating gives CASSSLAHAGELFF. The chain employs TRBV5-1 and TRBJ2-2; no definite D call. Trimming took 3 bases from V and 6 from J, leaving 12 bases between them. Germline V gives CDR1 SGHRS, CDR2 YFSETQ. The CDR3 runs 14 residues.

J is TRBJ2-2 and V is TRBV7-2; 7 nucleotides match TRBD1. The ends lost 5 bases at V and 6 bases at J; junction bases unmatched: 3. The germline gives CDR1 SGHTA, CDR2 FQGNSA. CDR3 length: 13 amino acids. CDR3 region: CASSQTGSGELFF. CDR3 nucleotide sequence: TGTGCCAGCAGCCAGACAGGGTCCGGGGAGCTGTTTTTT.

V and J are TRBV7-6 and TRBJ2-7; 9 nucleotides match TRBD2. Germline assignment: CDR1 SGHVS and CDR2 FNYEAQ. V shed 4 bases, J shed 3 bases, and the junction held 7 bases outside the gene matches. The CDR3 spans 15 residues. CDR3 sequence reads: CASSSGTSLLYEQYF. CDR3 sequence (DNA): TGTGCCAGCAGCTCCGGGACTAGCCTCCTCTACGAGCAGTACTTC.

The V call is TRBV14, the J call TRBJ2-3, with TRBD2 matching 8 bases. This CDR3 contains 15 residues. Germline-derived CDR1 and CDR2 are SGHDN and FVKESK. V trimming: 4 bases; J trimming: 6 bases; junction bases outside the gene matches: 9. The CDR3 bases are TGTGCCAGCAGCCTTTCCGGGACTAGAACTGATACGCAGTATTTT. Its protein product is CASSLSGTRTDTQYF.

The table lists this clone with a few counts. The chain uses TRBV15 and TRBJ1-5, with D unclear. The CDR3 totals 14 residues. Germline lookup yields CDR1 LNHNV and CDR2 YYDKDF (reference sequence). Between the trimmed V and J ends, which lost 5 bases and 4 bases, there was a span of 12 bases. CDR3 region: CATSSEGDNQPQHF. DNA for the CDR3: TGTGCCACCAGCTCCGAGGGCGATAATCAGCCCCAGCATTTT.

This clone was seen only a few times. One end of the junction varies from germline; a read error may be responsible. V gene TRBV20-1 combines with J gene TRBJ1-1; TRBD1 aligns across 7 bases. This CDR3 is built from 11 residues. In germline, CDR1 is DFQATT, CDR2 SNEGSKA (reference sequence). The CDR3 here is CSAGDRVRAFF. The DNA of the CDR3 is TGCAGTGCTGGAGACAGGGTGCGAGCTTTCTTT.

V gene TRBV20-1 combines with J gene TRBJ2-5; 11 bases fit TRBD2. Looked up from germline, CDR1 is DFQATT and CDR2 is SNEGSKA (reference sequence). There are 15 residues in the CDR3. The junction had 8 bases not matched to a gene; V was cut back by 3 bases and J by 5 bases. The chain's CDR3 is CSASKPSGGRETQYF. CDR3 in DNA: TGCAGTGCTAGTAAACCTAGCGGGGGGCGGGAGACCCAGTACTTC.

This chain links TRBV24-1 with TRBJ2-3, with 9 bases fitting TRBD2. V shed 3 bases, J shed 6 bases, and the junction held 12 bases outside the gene matches. The CDR3 is 17 amino acids. Germline CDR1 is KGHDR and CDR2 is SFDVKD. The CDR3 loop reads CATSDRKRAGGRDTQYF. CDR3 DNA: TGTGCCACCAGTGATCGTAAGAGAGCGGGGGGCCGGGATACGCAGTATTTT.

The chain is built from TRBV6-1 and TRBJ1-2; weak D call: TRBD1 (5 bases). V was cut by 0 bases and J by 5 bases, with 10 bases left in between. Germline CDR1 MNHNS, CDR2 SASEGT. The CDR3 loop spans 14 amino acids. This chain's CDR3 is CASSEAPGQYGYTF. Written as DNA, the CDR3 is TGTGCCAGCAGTGAAGCGCCCGGACAATATGGCTACACCTTC.

V gene TRBV7-2 combines with J gene TRBJ2-7, with 15 bases matching TRBD2. V dropped 4 bases and J dropped 5; count of bases not matched to a gene: 6. The CDR3 contains 16 residues. Germline V gives CDR1 SGHTA, CDR2 FQGNSA. The CDR3 protein is CASSWRTSGGVDEQYF. DNA for the CDR3: TGTGCCAGCAGCTGGAGGACTAGCGGGGGGGTGGACGAGCAGTACTTC.

This chain connects TRBV29-1 to TRBJ2-7, with D possibly matching TRBD2 (6 bases). Germline V CDR1 and CDR2: SQVTM, ANQGSEA. The CDR3 runs to 13 residues. Between the trimmed V and J ends, which lost 5 bases and 2 bases, there was a span of 13 bases. DNA for the CDR3: TGCAGCGTTAGGGGCGGGACGACCTACGAGCAGTACTTC. Residues: CSVRGGTTYEQYF.

The J gene is TRBJ1-1, the V gene TRBV12-3 or TRBV12-4, with 7 bases that match TRBD1. The trim removed 6 bases at V and 4 bases at J, leaving 5 bases unmatched. The CDR3 length is 13 residues. CDR3 in DNA: TGTGCCAGCAGACCGACAGGGATCACTGAAGCTTTCTTT. Translation: CASRPTGITEAFF.

This chain joins TRBV11-2 and TRBJ1-3; tentative D call: TRBD1 (5 bases). Germline values: CDR1 SGHAT, CDR2 FQNNGV. V lost 1 base and J lost 2, with 12 bases in between. This CDR3 comprises 16 residues. The chain's CDR3 is CASSLVRQSTGNTIYF. The CDR3, as DNA: TGTGCCAGCAGCTTAGTCAGACAGTCAACTGGAAACACCATATATTTT.

V is TRBV9 and J is TRBJ2-7; 9 bases match TRBD2. Germline V gene sequence: CDR1 SGDLS, CDR2 YYNGEE. CDR3 length equals 17 residues. V lost 4 bases and J lost 1; bases outside the gene matches: 12. The chain's CDR3 is CASSPGPIAGASYEQYF. DNA of the CDR3: TGTGCCAGCAGCCCAGGCCCCATAGCGGGGGCTTCCTACGAGCAGTACTTC. The whole variable domain, filled in from reference TRBV9 and TRBJ2-7, reads DSGVTQTPKHLITATGQRVTLRCSPRSGDLSVYWYQQSLDQGLQFLIQYYNGEERAKGNILERFSAQQFPDLHSELNLSSLELGDSALYFCASSPGPIAGASYEQYFGPGTRLTVT.

This chain joins TRBV12-3 or TRBV12-4 and TRBJ1-1; unclear D gene. Trimming removed 6 bases from V and 3 bases from J, with 5 bases in between. CDR3 length equals 11 residues. CDR3 nucleotides: TGTGCCAGCAGCGGGGACACTGAAGCTTTCTTT. Translated, it gives CASSGDTEAFF.

CDR3 bases: TGTGCCAGCAGTGAAGAGGGGTCTGGGGCCAACGTCCTGACTTTC. Translation: CASSEEGSGANVLTF. J is TRBJ2-6 and V is TRBV6-1; D perhaps matches TRBD1 (5 bases). The CDR3 contains 15 residues. Germline lookup yields CDR1 MNHNS and CDR2 SASEGT. V was cut by 1 base and J by 1 base, with 5 bases left in between.

The CDR3 sequence: CASSLGTGGSYEQYF. The CDR3 region has the DNA TGTGCCAGCAGCCTAGGGACAGGGGGCTCCTACGAGCAGTACTTC. The J gene is TRBJ2-7, the V gene TRBV7-6, with 11 nucleotides matching TRBD1. Per germline, CDR1 SGHVS and CDR2 FNYEAQ. V gave up 5 bases and J gave up 0 bases; unmatched junction bases: 3. The length of the CDR3 is 15 residues.